This T cell receptor beta chain was captured in a study of human T cells and chemical hapten exposure. Time point reported: patch test 3, about 24 weeks after DPC sensitization. As for treatment: therapeutic diphenylcyclopropenone sensitization with weekly scalp DPC. Total RNA was extracted from unfractionated whole blood. This clonotype was observed a few times. CDR1 and CDR2 from the germline V gene are MNHEY and SVGEGT. The CDR3 is 14 amino acids. Trimming at V came to 5 bases and at J to 6 bases, leaving 9 bases not matched to a gene. As handled by the study authors: Samples ranged from roughly 23,224 to 700,000 TCRs, with a median of around 100,000. TCRdb fed the RACE reads into MiXCR, producing one record per CDR3 protein. These V and J calls rely on TCRdb rather than the paper's analysis. The sample shows 99,000 or so distinct CDR3 sequences, less than 45% of them seen only once.

The source was whole blood, collected in connection with sensitization to the hapten diphenylcyclopropenone (DPC). This receptor was obtained from a man aged 40-49 years with alopecia areata. Some clones in this sample may be carry-over from other donors' samples. The rearrangement joins TRBV6-2 or TRBV6-3 to TRBJ2-7; TRBD1 aligns across 8 bases. The CDR3 reads CASSVMDRAGEQYV. CDR3 DNA: TGTGCCAGCAGTGTGATGGACAGGGCCGGCGAGCAGTACGTC.